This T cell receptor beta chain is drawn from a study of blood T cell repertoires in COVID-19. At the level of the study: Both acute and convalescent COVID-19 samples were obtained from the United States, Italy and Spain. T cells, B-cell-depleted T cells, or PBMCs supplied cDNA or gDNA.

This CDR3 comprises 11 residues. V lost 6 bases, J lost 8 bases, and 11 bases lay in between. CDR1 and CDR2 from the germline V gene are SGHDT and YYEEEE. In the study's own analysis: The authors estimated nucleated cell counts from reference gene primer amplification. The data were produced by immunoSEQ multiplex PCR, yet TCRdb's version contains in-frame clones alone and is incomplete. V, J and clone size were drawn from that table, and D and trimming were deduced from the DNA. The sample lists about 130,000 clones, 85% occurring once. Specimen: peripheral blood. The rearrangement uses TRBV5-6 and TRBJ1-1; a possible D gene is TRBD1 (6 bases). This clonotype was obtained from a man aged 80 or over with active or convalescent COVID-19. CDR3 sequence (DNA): TGTGCCAGCACCTTCGACAGGGAAGCTTTCTTT. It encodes CASTFDREAFF.